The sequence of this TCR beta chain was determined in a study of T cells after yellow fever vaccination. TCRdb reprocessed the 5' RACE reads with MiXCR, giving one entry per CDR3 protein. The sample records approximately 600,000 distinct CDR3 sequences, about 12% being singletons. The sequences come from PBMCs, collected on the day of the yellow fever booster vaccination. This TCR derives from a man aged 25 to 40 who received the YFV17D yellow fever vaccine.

The chain's CDR3 is CSARDPTSGDEQYF. The CDR3 DNA is TGCAGTGCTAGAGATCCGACTAGCGGTGACGAGCAGTACTTC. The chain uses TRBV20-1 and TRBJ2-7; the match to TRBD2 covers 9 bases. Trimming removed 0 bases from V and 5 bases from J; junction bases left unmatched: 5. Germline V gene lookup returns CDR1 DFQATT and CDR2 SNEGSKA (reference sequence). This CDR3 has 14 residues.